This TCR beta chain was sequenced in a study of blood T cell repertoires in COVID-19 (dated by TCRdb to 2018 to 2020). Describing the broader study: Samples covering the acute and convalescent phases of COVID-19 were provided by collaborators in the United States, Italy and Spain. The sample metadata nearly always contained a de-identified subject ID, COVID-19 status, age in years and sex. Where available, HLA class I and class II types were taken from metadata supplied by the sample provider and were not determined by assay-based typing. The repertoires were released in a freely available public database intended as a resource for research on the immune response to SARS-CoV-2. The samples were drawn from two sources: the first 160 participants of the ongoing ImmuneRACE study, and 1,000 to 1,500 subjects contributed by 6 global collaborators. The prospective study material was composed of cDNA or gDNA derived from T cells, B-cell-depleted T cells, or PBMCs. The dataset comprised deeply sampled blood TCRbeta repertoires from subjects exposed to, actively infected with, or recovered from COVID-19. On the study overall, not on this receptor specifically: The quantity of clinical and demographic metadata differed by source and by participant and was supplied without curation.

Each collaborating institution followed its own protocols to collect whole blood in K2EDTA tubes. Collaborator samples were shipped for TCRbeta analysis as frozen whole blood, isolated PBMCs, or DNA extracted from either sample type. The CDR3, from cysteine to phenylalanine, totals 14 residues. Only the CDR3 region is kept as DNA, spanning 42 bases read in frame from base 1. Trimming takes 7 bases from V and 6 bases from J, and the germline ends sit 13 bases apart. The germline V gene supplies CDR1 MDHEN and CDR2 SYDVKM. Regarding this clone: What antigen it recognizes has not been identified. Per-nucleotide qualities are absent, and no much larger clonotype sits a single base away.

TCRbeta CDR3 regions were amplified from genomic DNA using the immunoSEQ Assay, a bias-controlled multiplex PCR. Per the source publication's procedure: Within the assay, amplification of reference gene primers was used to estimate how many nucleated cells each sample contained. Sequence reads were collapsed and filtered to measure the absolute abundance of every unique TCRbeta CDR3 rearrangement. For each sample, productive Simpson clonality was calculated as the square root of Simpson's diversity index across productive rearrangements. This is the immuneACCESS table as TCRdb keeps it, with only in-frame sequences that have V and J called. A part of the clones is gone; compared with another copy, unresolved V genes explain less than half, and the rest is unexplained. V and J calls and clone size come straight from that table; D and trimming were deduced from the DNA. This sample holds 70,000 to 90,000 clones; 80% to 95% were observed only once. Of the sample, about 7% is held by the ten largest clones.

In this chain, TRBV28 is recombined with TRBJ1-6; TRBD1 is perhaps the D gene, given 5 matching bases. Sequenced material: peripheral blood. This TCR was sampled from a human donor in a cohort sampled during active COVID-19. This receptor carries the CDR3 CASIRSQGNSPLHF. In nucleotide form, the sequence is TGTGCCAGCATTAGGTCCCAGGGTAATTCACCCCTCCACTTT.